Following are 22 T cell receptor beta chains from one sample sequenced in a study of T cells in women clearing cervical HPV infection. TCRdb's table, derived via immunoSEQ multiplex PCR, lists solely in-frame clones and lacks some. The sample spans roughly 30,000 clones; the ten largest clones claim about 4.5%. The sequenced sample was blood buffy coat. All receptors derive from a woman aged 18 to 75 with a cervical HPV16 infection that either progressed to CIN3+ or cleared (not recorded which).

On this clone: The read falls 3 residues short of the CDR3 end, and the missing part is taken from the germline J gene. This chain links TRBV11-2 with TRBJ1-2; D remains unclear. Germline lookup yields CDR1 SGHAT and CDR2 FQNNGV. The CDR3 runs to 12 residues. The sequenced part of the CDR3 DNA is TGTGCCAGCAGCCGACTGTTAAATGAC. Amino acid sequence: CASSRLLND. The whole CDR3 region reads CASSRLLNDYTF. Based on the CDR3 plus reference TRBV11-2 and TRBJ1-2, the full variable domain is EAGVAQSPRYKIIEKRQSVAFWCNPISGHATLYWYQQILGQGPKLLIQFQNNGVVDDSQLPKDRFSAERLKGVDSTLKIQPAKLEDSAVYLCASSRLLNDYTFGSGTRLTVV.

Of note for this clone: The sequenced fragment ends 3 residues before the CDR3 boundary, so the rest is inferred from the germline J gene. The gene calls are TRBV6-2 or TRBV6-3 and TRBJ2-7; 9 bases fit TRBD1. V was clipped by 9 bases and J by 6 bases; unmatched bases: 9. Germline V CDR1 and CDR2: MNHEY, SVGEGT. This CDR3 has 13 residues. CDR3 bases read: TGTGCCAGTATCCGGGACAGGGCGGGCGAG. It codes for CASIRDRAGE. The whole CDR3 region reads CASIRDRAGEQYF.

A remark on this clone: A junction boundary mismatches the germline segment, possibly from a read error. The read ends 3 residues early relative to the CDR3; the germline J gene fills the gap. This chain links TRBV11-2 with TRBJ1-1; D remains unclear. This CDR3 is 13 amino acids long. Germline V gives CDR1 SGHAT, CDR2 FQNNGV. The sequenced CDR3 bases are TGTGCCAGCAGCACCACGGGGAACATTGAA. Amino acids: CASSTTGNIE. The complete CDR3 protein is CASSTTGNIEAFF.

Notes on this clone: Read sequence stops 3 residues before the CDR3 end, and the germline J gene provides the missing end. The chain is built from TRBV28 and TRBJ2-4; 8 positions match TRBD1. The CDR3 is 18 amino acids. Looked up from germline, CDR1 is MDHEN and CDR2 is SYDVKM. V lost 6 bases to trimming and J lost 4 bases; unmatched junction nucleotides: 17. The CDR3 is CASRHGDTGTGFKNIQYF. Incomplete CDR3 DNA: TGTGCCAGCAGACATGGAGATACCGGGACAGGATTTAAAAACATT.

The CDR3 protein is CAWSVHRGRYGQYF. CDR3 DNA, as far as it was read: TGTGCCTGGAGTGTACACAGGGGAAGGTATGGT. The V gene is TRBV30, the J gene TRBJ2-4; 7 nucleotides match TRBD1. The observed sequence ends 3 residues before the CDR3 terminus, with the missing tail filled in from the germline J gene. The germline CDR1 and CDR2 sequences are GTSNPN and SVGIG (reference sequence). CDR3 size: 14 residues.

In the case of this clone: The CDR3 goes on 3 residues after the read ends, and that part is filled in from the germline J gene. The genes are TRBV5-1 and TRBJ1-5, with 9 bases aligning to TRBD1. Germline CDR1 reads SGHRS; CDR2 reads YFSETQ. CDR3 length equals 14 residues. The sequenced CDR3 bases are TGCGCCAGCAGCCCAGGACAGGGGATGAAACCC. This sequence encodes CASSPGQGMKP. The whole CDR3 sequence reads CASSPGQGMKPQHF.

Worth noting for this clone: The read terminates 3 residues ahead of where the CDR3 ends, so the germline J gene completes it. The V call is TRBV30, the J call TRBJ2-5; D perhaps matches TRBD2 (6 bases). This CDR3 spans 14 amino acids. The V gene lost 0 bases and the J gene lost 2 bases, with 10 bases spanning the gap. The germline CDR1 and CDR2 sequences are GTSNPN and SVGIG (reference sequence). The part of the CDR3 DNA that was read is TGTGCCTGGAGTGTGGGTAGCGGACAAGAGACC. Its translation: CAWSVGSGQET. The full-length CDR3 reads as CAWSVGSGQETQYF.

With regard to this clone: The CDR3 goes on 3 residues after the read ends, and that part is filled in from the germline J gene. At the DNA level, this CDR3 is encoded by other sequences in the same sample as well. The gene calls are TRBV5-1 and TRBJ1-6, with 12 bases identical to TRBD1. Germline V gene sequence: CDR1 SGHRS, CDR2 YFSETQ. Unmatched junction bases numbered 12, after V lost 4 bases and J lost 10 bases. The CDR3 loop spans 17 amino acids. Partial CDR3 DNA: TGCGCCAGCAGCGTAGCCGGGACAGGGGGCGGAAACTCACCC. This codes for CASSVAGTGGGNSP. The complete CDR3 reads CASSVAGTGGGNSPLHF.

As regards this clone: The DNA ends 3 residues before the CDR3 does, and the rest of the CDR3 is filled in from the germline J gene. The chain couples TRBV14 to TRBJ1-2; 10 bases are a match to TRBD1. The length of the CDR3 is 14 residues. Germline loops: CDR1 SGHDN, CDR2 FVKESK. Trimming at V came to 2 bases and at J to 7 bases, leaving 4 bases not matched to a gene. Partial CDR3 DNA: TGTGCCAGCAGCCAACAAGACAGGGGGCCTGGC. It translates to CASSQQDRGPG. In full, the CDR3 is CASSQQDRGPGYTF.

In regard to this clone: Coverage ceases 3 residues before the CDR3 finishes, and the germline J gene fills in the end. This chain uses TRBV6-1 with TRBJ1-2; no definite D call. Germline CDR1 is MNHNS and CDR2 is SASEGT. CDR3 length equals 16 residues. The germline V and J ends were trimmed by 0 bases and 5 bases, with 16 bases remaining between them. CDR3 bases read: TGTGCCAGCAGTGAAGCGCGCGGCAGATCCTGGTATGGC. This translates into CASSEARGRSWYG. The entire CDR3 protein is CASSEARGRSWYGYTF.

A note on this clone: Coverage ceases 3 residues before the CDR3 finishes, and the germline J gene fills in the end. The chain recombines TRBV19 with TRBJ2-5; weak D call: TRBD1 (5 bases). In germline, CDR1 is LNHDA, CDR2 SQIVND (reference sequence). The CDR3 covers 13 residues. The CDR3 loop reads CASSFRGGDTQYF. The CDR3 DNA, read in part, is TGTGCCAGTAGTTTTAGGGGCGGAGATACC.

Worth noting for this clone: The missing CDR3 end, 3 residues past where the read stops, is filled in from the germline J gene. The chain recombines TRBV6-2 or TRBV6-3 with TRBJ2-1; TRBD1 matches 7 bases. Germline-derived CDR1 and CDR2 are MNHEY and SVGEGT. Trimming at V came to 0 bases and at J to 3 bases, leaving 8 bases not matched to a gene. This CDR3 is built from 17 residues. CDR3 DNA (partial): TGTGCCAGCAGTTACTCACCCACGAGGGGGCTCTACAATGAG. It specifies CASSYSPTRGLYNE. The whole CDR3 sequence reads CASSYSPTRGLYNEQFF.

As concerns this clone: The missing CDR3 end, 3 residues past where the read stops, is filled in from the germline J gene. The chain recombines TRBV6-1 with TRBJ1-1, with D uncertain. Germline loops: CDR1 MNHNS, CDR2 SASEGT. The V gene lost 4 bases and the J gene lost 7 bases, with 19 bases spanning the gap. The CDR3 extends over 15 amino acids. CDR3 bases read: TGTGCCAGCAGTGCGAAGGGTGGCCGGTCTGGTGAA. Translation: CASSAKGGRSGE. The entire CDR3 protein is CASSAKGGRSGEAFF.

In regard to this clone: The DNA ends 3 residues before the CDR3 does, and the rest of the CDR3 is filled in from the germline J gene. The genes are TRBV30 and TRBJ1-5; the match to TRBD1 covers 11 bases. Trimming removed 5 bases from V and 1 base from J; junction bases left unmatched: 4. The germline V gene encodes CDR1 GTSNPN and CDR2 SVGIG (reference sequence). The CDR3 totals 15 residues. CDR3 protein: CAWGQGASSNQPQHF. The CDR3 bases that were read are TGTGCCTGGGGACAGGGGGCGTCAAGCAATCAGCCC.

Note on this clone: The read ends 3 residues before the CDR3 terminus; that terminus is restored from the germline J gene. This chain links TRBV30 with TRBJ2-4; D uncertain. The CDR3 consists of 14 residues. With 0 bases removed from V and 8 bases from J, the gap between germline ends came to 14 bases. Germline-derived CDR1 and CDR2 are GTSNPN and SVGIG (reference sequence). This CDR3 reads CAWSVLLTKDIQYF. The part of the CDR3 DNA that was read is TGTGCCTGGAGTGTACTACTAACCAAGGACATT.

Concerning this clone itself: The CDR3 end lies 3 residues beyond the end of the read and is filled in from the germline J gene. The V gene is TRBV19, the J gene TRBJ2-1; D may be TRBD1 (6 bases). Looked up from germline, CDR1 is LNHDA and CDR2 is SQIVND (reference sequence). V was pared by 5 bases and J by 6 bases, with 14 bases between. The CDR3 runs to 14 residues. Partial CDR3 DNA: TGTGCCAGTAGTCTTACAGGGACCCGCAATGAG. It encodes CASSLTGTRNE. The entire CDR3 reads CASSLTGTRNEQFF.

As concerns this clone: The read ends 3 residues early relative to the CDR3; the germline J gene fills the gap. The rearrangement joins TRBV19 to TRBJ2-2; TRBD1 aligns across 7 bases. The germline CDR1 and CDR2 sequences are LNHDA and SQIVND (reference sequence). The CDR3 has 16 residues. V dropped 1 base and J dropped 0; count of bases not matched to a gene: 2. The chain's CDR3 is CASSIGQGANTGELFF. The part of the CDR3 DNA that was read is TGTGCCAGTAGTATAGGACAGGGTGCGAACACCGGGGAG.

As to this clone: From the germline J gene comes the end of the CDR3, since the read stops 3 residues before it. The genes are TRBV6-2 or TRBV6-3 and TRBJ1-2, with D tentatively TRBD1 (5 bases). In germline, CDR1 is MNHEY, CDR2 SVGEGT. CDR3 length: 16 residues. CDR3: CASNRAGTSGRNDYTF. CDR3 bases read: TGTGCCAGCAATAGAGCAGGGACTAGCGGGAGAAATGAC.

The CDR3 region is CASSQGSLAGGRSGELFF. The CDR3 DNA, read in part, is TGCGCCAGCAGCCAAGGTTCGCTAGCGGGGGGGCGGTCCGGGGAG. This rearrangement joins TRBV4-1 to TRBJ2-2; 12 nucleotides line up with TRBD2. The read finishes 3 residues shy of the CDR3 end, and the germline J gene is used to complete it. From germline, CDR1 is MGHRA and CDR2 YSYEKL. The CDR3 loop spans 18 amino acids. Germline trimming cut 1 base from V and 6 bases from J; bases unmatched to any gene: 9.

The chain's CDR3 is CASNPGAEETQYF. CDR3 bases read: TGTGCCAGCAACCCAGGGGCGGAGGAGACG. The V gene is TRBV7-9, the J gene TRBJ2-3, with D possibly being TRBD1 (6 bases). The read comes to an end 3 residues before the CDR3 does, leaving the germline J gene to fill in the end. CDR1 is SEHNR and CDR2 is FQNEAQ in the germline V gene (reference sequence). CDR3 length equals 13 residues.

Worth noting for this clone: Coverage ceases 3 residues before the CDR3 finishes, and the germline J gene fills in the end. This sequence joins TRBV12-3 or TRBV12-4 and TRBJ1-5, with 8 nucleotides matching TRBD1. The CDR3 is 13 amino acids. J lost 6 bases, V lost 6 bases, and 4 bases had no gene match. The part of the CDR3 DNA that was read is TGTGCCAGCAGCACAGGGGGTGGTCAGCCC. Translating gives CASSTGGGQP. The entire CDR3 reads CASSTGGGQPQHF.

The CDR3 bases that were read are TGTGCCAGCAGCCCGGGAGGGACTACCGGGGATGGT. Translated: CASSPGGTTGDG. The entire CDR3 reads CASSPGGTTGDGQYF. The chain links TRBV7-9 to TRBJ2-4; 8 nucleotides agree with TRBD2. The sequenced fragment ends 3 residues before the CDR3 boundary, so the rest is inferred from the germline J gene. The germline V gene encodes CDR1 SEHNR and CDR2 FQNEAQ (reference sequence). The CDR3 sequence is 15 residues long. Combining the CDR3 with reference TRBV7-9 and TRBJ2-4 gives the whole variable domain DTGVSQNPRHKITKRGQNVTFRCDPISEHNRLYWYRQTLGQGPEFLTYFQNEAQLEKSRLLSDRFSAERPKGSFSTLEIQRTEQGDSAMYLCASSPGGTTGDGQYFGAGTRLSVL.